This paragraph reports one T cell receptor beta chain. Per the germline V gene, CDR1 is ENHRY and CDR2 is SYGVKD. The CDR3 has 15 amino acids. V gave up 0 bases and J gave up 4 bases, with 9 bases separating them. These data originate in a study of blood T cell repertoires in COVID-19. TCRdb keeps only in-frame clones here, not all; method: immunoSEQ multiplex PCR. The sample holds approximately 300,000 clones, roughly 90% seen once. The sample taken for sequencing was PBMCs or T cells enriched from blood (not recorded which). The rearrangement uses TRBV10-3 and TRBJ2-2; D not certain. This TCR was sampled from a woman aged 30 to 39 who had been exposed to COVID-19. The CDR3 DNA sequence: TGTGCCATCAGTGAGTCGAAAATACTCACCGGGGAGCTGTTTTTT. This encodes CAISESKILTGELFF.